This entry lists 12 T cell receptor beta chains sequenced from one sample in a study of regulatory T cells in long-lasting Graves disease. Arm-PCR of CDR3 regions and iRepertoire HTBI primers were the basis on which TCR beta libraries were built. TCRdb fed the multiplex PCR reads into MiXCR, producing one record per CDR3 protein. The table records roughly 300,000 distinct CDR3 sequences, about 20% of them present only once. Described time point: persistent/refractory GD, antithyroid drugs over 5 years with positive TRAb. Preparation of the TCR library used RNA extracted from PBMCs. Sequencing used peripheral blood mononuclear cells (PBMCs), obtained when the disease was refractory, from a patient treated with antithyroid drugs. These receptor sequences come from a female donor with Graves disease.

Ten or more counts support this clonotype. This sequence joins TRBV7-2 and TRBJ1-1, with 7 positions matching TRBD1. Trimming removed 3 bases from V and 4 bases from J; junction bases left unmatched: 2. The CDR3 length is 13 residues. Germline V gives CDR1 SGHTA, CDR2 FQGNSA. The DNA of the CDR3 is TGTGCCAGCAGCTTGGGACAGATCACTGAAGCTTTCTTT. Its protein is CASSLGQITEAFF.

The genes are TRBV19 and TRBJ1-5; D remains ambiguous. CDR1 is LNHDA, CDR2 SQIVND, per germline (reference sequence). The CDR3 runs 14 residues. The V gene lost 9 bases and the J gene lost 0 bases, with 12 bases spanning the gap. The CDR3 DNA follows: TGTGCCAGCTGCCAGTTTTATAGCAATCAGCCCCAGCATTTT. Translated: CASCQFYSNQPQHF.

The V call is TRBV7-8, the J call TRBJ2-1; TRBD2 might be the D (7 bases). V dropped 1 base and J dropped 7 bases, with 11 bases sitting between them. The CDR3 length is 14 residues. Germline CDR1 and CDR2: SGHVS and FQNEAQ. The CDR3 here is CASSLGGGANEQFF. CDR3 coding DNA: TGTGCCAGCAGCTTAGGTGGGGGGGCAAATGAGCAGTTCTTC.

This clonotype was seen a handful of times. DNA for the CDR3: TGCGCCAGCAGCTTGTTTAGGACTAGCGGGTACTACGAGCAGTACTTC. Encoded protein: CASSLFRTSGYYEQYF. The chain recombines TRBV5-1 with TRBJ2-7; TRBD2 aligns across 11 bases. After removal of 1 base from V and 3 bases from J, the junction contained 6 bases not matched to a gene. The germline V gene encodes CDR1 SGHRS and CDR2 YFSETQ. The CDR3 length is 16 residues.

This chain links TRBV20-1 with TRBJ2-2; TRBD2 matches at 8 bases. Per germline, CDR1 DFQATT and CDR2 SNEGSKA (reference sequence). With 0 bases clipped from V and 5 bases from J, the junction kept 8 bases outside the gene matches. CDR3 length equals 16 residues. CDR3 in amino acids: CSARDLGSGKTGELFF. The CDR3 DNA is TGCAGTGCTAGAGATCTTGGTAGCGGGAAAACCGGGGAGCTGTTTTTT.

This clonotype was picked up many times. V usage is TRBV10-3 and J usage is TRBJ1-5; maybe TRBD1 (5 bases). The CDR3 loop spans 15 amino acids. Germline V gives CDR1 ENHRY, CDR2 SYGVKD. Trimming cost V 5 bases and J 0 bases, with 11 bases left between them. CDR3 in amino acids: CAISQGGDSNQPQHF. The CDR3 bases are TGTGCCATCAGTCAGGGAGGGGATAGCAATCAGCCCCAGCATTTT.

The chain recombines TRBV28 with TRBJ2-7; the match to TRBD1 covers 9 bases. Per germline, CDR1 MDHEN and CDR2 SYDVKM. Unmatched junction bases numbered 5, after V lost 4 bases and J lost 1 base. The CDR3 extends over 15 amino acids. The DNA of the CDR3 is TGTGCCAGCAGTTCCGGGACAGGGCTTTCCTACGAGCAGTACTTC. It translates to CASSSGTGLSYEQYF. The variable domain in full, with the rest retrieved from reference TRBV28 and TRBJ2-7, is DVKVTQSSRYLVKRTGEKVFLECVQDMDHENMFWYRQDPGLGLRLIYFSYDVKMKEKGDIPEGYSVSREKKERFSLILESASTNQTSMYLCASSSGTGLSYEQYFGPGTRLTVT.

The chain is built from TRBV4-1 and TRBJ2-1, with 8 bases fitting TRBD2. The CDR3 covers 19 residues. The junction had 14 bases not matched to a gene; V was cut back by 1 base and J by 3 bases. CDR1 MGHRA and CDR2 YSYEKL come from the germline V gene. The chain's CDR3 is CASSQGTSLDGARYNEQFF. DNA for the CDR3: TGCGCCAGCAGCCAAGGGACTAGCCTAGATGGGGCCCGCTACAATGAGCAGTTCTTC.

This clonotype occurred a few times. The J gene is TRBJ2-7, the V gene TRBV6-5; D call uncertain. The V end lost 2 bases, the J end lost 2 bases, and 7 bases lay between the germline ends. Per germline, CDR1 MNHEY and CDR2 SVGAGI. This CDR3 contains 13 residues. The CDR3 is CASSYGVTYEQYF. The CDR3 DNA reads TGTGCCAGCAGTTACGGGGTTACCTACGAGCAGTACTTC.

The chain is built from TRBV7-9 and TRBJ1-2; D gene unclear. CDR1 and CDR2 from the germline V gene are SEHNR and FQNEAQ (reference sequence). The CDR3 runs to 12 residues. V lost 11 bases to trimming and J lost 4 bases, with 14 bases between them. Here the CDR3 DNA reads TGTGCCGTGGGCCACCCCCGCTATGGCTACACCTTC. Its translation is CAVGHPRYGYTF.

The chain links TRBV27 to TRBJ2-1; D possibly corresponds to TRBD2 (6 bases). Germline V gene sequence: CDR1 MNHEY, CDR2 SMNVEV (reference sequence). The CDR3 covers 15 residues. V lost 5 bases, J lost 4 bases, and 15 bases lay in between. The CDR3 sequence is CASSHGGGWYNEQFF. CDR3 sequence (DNA): TGTGCCAGCAGTCATGGTGGGGGGTGGTACAATGAGCAGTTCTTC.

This clonotype occurred a few times. This sequence joins TRBV19 and TRBJ2-5, with D maybe TRBD1 (6 bases). CDR1 and CDR2 from the germline V gene are LNHDA and SQIVND (reference sequence). Deletions cut 6 bases from V and 1 base from J, with 15 bases between. CDR3 length: 15 amino acids. CDR3 in amino acids: CASSRPGTLQETQYF. CDR3 in DNA: TGTGCCAGTAGCCGACCCGGGACACTCCAAGAGACCCAGTACTTC.